This entry lists 20 T cell receptor beta chains sequenced from one sample in a study of regulatory T cells in long-lasting Graves disease. Time point of the sample: persistent/refractory GD, antithyroid drugs over 5 years with positive TRAb. Extracted PBMC RNA gave rise to the TCR library. Construction of the TCR beta libraries employed iRepertoire HTBI primers in conjunction with Arm-PCR of CDR3 regions. Via MiXCR, TCRdb re-called the multiplex PCR reads, giving one row per CDR3 protein. The sample has about 470,000 distinct CDR3 sequences, around 20% seen once. Sequencing used peripheral blood mononuclear cells (PBMCs), obtained when the disease was refractory, from a patient treated with antithyroid drugs. The receptors were sampled from a female donor with Graves disease.

This clonotype was observed at least ten times. The chain recombines TRBV4-1 with TRBJ2-5; 7 bases map to TRBD2. Germline V gene sequence: CDR1 MGHRA, CDR2 YSYEKL. The V segment lost 1 base and the J segment 6 bases; nucleotides outside the gene matches: 2. The CDR3 loop spans 13 amino acids. The CDR3 loop is CASSQAGGQTQYF. DNA for the CDR3: TGCGCCAGCAGCCAAGCGGGGGGACAGACCCAGTACTTC.

This clonotype was found a few times. The chain links TRBV7-9 to TRBJ2-1; TRBD2 matches at 7 bases. The CDR3 length is 17 residues. After removal of 1 base from V and 4 bases from J, the junction contained 10 bases not matched to a gene. Germline V gene sequence: CDR1 SEHNR, CDR2 FQNEAQ (reference sequence). In nucleotides, the CDR3 is TGTGCCAGCAGCTTAGGTATCGGGCTAGCGGAATACAATGAGCAGTTCTTC. Protein product: CASSLGIGLAEYNEQFF.

The CDR3 nucleotides read TGTGCCAGCAGCGGGGACGGATTGAACACTGAAGCTTTCTTT. Amino acids: CASSGDGLNTEAFF. This chain uses TRBV9 with TRBJ1-1; possible D gene TRBD1, 5 bases. This CDR3 has 14 residues. Germline CDR1 SGDLS, CDR2 YYNGEE. Deletions cut 3 bases from V and 0 bases from J, with 9 bases between.

The CDR3 sequence: CASSVGVDNQPQHF. CDR3 nucleotides: TGTGCCAGCAGCGTGGGAGTTGACAATCAGCCCCAGCATTTT. V gene TRBV9 combines with J gene TRBJ1-5; D gene uncertain. The CDR3 sequence is 14 residues long. Germline CDR1 is SGDLS and CDR2 is YYNGEE. The V gene lost 2 bases and the J gene lost 3 bases, with 9 bases spanning the gap.

This clonotype came up many times. This chain uses TRBV11-2 with TRBJ2-7; TRBD2 matches 8 bases. CDR1 SGHAT and CDR2 FQNNGV come from the germline V gene. V lost 0 bases, J lost 6 bases, and 7 bases stayed unmatched. The CDR3 consists of 15 residues. The CDR3 DNA sequence: TGTGCCAGCAGCTTAGATGGGACTAGGGCTGCCGAGCAGTACTTC. It codes for CASSLDGTRAAEQYF.

In its sample, this clonotype was seen many times. The rearrangement links TRBV6-1 to TRBJ2-5; no firm D call. Germline V CDR1 and CDR2: MNHNS, SASEGT. The V gene lost 8 bases and the J gene lost 5 bases, with 9 bases spanning the gap. This CDR3 has 11 amino acids. The DNA of the CDR3 is TGTGCCAGCCGGTATGGGGAGACCCAGTACTTC. Translation: CASRYGETQYF.

The sample holds many counts of this clonotype. This chain links TRBV28 with TRBJ1-5, with 8 bases aligning to TRBD1. Germline values: CDR1 MDHEN, CDR2 SYDVKM. V shed 5 bases and J 7 bases; nucleotides not matched to a gene: 1. There are 12 residues in the CDR3. This chain's CDR3 is CASSGQGQPQHF. The CDR3, as DNA: TGTGCCAGCAGTGGACAGGGACAGCCCCAGCATTTT.

There are many counts of this clonotype. At one boundary the junction diverges from the germline segment, which might be a read error. The chain combines TRBV10-2 with TRBJ2-7; TRBD2 matches 11 bases. The CDR3 is 13 residues long. Germline assignment: CDR1 WSHSY and CDR2 SAAADI. CDR3 loop: CASRLAGTYEQYF. The CDR3 bases are TGTGCCAGCAGACTAGCGGGAACTTACGAGCAGTACTTC.

The CDR3: CSARVGTLARDEQFF. The CDR3 nucleotides are TGCAGTGCTAGGGTAGGGACTCTAGCGAGGGATGAGCAGTTCTTC. This sequence joins TRBV20-1 and TRBJ2-1; TRBD2 might be the D (6 bases). The CDR3 is made up of 15 amino acids. The V gene lost 3 bases and the J gene lost 8 bases, with 20 bases spanning the gap. Germline-derived CDR1 and CDR2 are DFQATT and SNEGSKA (reference sequence).

Ten or more counts support this clonotype. The chain has TRBV3-1 and TRBJ2-5; D gene uncertain. The CDR3 length is 13 residues. Trimming removed 7 bases at V and 5 bases at J, with 14 bases between. Germline V lookup: CDR1 LGHDT, CDR2 YNNKEL (reference sequence). Here the CDR3 DNA reads TGTGCCAGCACCCTCCGTTGGGGTGAGACCCAGTACTTC. Its translation is CASTLRWGETQYF.

This clonotype was observed a handful of times. CDR3 DNA sequence: TGTGCCAGCACCTCCGGGACAGGGGGGCCCATCTATGGCTACACCTTC. Encoded protein: CASTSGTGGPIYGYTF. The V call is TRBV5-4, the J call TRBJ1-2; TRBD1 agrees at 11 bases. V gave up 6 bases and J gave up 4 bases; unmatched junction bases: 11. Germline CDR1 reads SGHNT; CDR2 reads YYREEE (reference sequence). The CDR3 spans 16 residues. The complete variable domain, with remaining parts taken from reference TRBV5-4 and TRBJ1-2, reads ETGVTQSPTHLIKTRGQQVTLRCSSQSGHNTVSWYQQALGQGPQFIFQYYREEENGRGNFPPRFSGLQFPNYSSELNVNALELDDSALYLCASTSGTGGPIYGYTFGSGTRLTVV.

In its sample, this clonotype was seen a few times. The chain has TRBV27 and TRBJ2-2, with D hard to call. The CDR3 is 15 amino acids. The germline CDR1 and CDR2 sequences are MNHEY and SMNVEV (reference sequence). Trimming left V 4 bases short and J 3 bases short, with 12 bases between. The CDR3 bases are TGTGCCAGCAGTTCACCCTATGGGGACACCGGGGAGCTGTTTTTT. Its protein product is CASSSPYGDTGELFF.

This clonotype has at least ten counts. The chain carries TRBV7-2 and TRBJ2-2; the match to TRBD1 covers 7 bases. Germline lookup yields CDR1 SGHTA and CDR2 FQGNSA. The CDR3 length is 15 residues. Germline trimming cut 5 bases from V and 4 bases from J; bases unmatched to any gene: 7. The CDR3 bases are TGTGCCAGCAGCCAGACAGGGTGGGGCACCGGGGAGCTGTTTTTT. This translates into CASSQTGWGTGELFF.

This chain joins TRBV29-1 and TRBJ2-1, with D perhaps given as TRBD1 or TRBD2 (6 bases each). There are 15 residues in the CDR3. The germline V and J ends were trimmed by 6 bases and 0 bases, with 15 bases remaining between them. Germline loops: CDR1 SQVTM, CDR2 ANQGSEA. CDR3 sequence (DNA): TGCAGCGTGTCTGGGGGGCCGAGCTCCTACAATGAGCAGTTCTTC. Translated, it gives CSVSGGPSSYNEQFF.

The chain employs TRBV7-9 and TRBJ2-1, with no clear D. The CDR3 runs to 11 residues. Trimming removed 3 bases from V and 9 bases from J, with 6 bases in between. Per the germline V gene, CDR1 is SEHNR and CDR2 is FQNEAQ (reference sequence). The CDR3 loop is CASSFLPEQFF. The CDR3 DNA is TGTGCCAGCAGCTTTCTACCTGAGCAGTTCTTC. The variable domain in full, with the rest retrieved from reference TRBV7-9 and TRBJ2-1, is DTGVSQNPRHKITKRGQNVTFRCDPISEHNRLYWYRQTLGQGPEFLTYFQNEAQLEKSRLLSDRFSAERPKGSFSTLEIQRTEQGDSAMYLCASSFLPEQFFGPGTRLTVL.

The genes are TRBV11-2 and TRBJ1-2; 9 nucleotides match TRBD1. V lost 4 bases and J lost 8; bases outside the gene matches: 8. Germline V gives CDR1 SGHAT, CDR2 FQNNGV. The CDR3 sequence is 14 residues long. CDR3 residues: CASSWTGEVIGYTF. In DNA form, the CDR3 reads TGTGCCAGCAGCTGGACAGGGGAGGTTATCGGCTACACCTTC.

This clonotype was seen a handful of times. This sequence joins TRBV20-1 and TRBJ1-2, with TRBD1 matching 9 bases. Germline loops: CDR1 DFQATT, CDR2 SNEGSKA (reference sequence). The CDR3 covers 16 residues. After removal of 4 bases from V and 1 base from J, the junction contained 10 bases not matched to a gene. CDR3: CSANRDRDLVNYGYTF. CDR3 nucleotide sequence: TGCAGTGCTAACCGGGACAGGGATTTGGTTAACTATGGCTACACCTTC.

This clonotype was seen repeatedly, ten times or more. V and J are TRBV30 and TRBJ2-7; either TRBD1 or TRBD2 may fit D (5 bases each). Deletions cut 3 bases from V and 2 bases from J, with 11 bases between. The CDR3 covers 13 residues. The V gene's germline CDR1 is GTSNPN and CDR2 SVGIG (reference sequence). This chain's CDR3 is CAWRRGGTYEQYF. Written as DNA, the CDR3 is TGTGCCTGGAGGAGGGGCGGCACCTACGAGCAGTACTTC.

This clonotype has at least ten counts. The chain has TRBV6-1 and TRBJ2-2, with TRBD2 as a possible D gene (6 bases). Trimming removed 6 bases at V and 2 bases at J, with 13 bases between. CDR1 is MNHNS and CDR2 is SASEGT in the germline V gene. The CDR3 runs to 15 residues. The CDR3 region is CASSKTGTNTGELFF. CDR3 bases: TGTGCCAGCAGCAAAACCGGGACTAACACCGGGGAGCTGTTTTTT.

In this sample, this clonotype turned up many times. The chain links TRBV28 to TRBJ1-2; TRBD1 might be the D (5 bases). Trimming cost V 5 bases and J 1 base, with 11 bases left between them. The germline CDR1 and CDR2 sequences are MDHEN and SYDVKM. CDR3 length: 14 residues. Here the CDR3 DNA reads TGTGCCAGCAGTGCACCAGGGTTTAACTATGGCTACACCTTC. Translation: CASSAPGFNYGYTF.